This is a list of T cell receptor beta chains from one sample in a study of PD-L1 blockade in urothelial cancer. Produced via immunoSEQ multiplex PCR; TCRdb's table is partial and in-frame only. The table has 75,000 to 100,000 clones, less than 90% seen once. Sequencing was performed on PBMCs, taken around atezolizumab (anti-PD-L1) treatment. These receptor sequences come from a man between 70 and 80 years old with urothelial cancer. Each CDR3 is given without its conserved first and last residue. Fields, in order: D gene, J gene, CDR3 length, V gene, CDR3 protein. The D gene is left open where the match is weak.

TRBD2 TRBJ2-1 14 TRBV9 ASSPETSGVYNEQF
TRBD1 TRBJ1-1 14 TRBV18 ASSPETGGFGTEAF
TRBD1 TRBJ1-4 13 TRBV19 ASRTTGGIYEKLF
TRBD1 TRBJ2-5 13 TRBV6-6 ASSTGQGYQETQY
. TRBJ1-2 13 TRBV15 ATSRDLAALLGYT
. TRBJ2-6 13 TRBV13 ASSPQGSGANVLT
TRBD2 TRBJ2-7 12 TRBV6-1 ASSVLAGDYEQY
TRBD1 TRBJ2-7 13 TRBV9 ASSAGQGLTYEQY
. TRBJ1-5 12 TRBV6-6 ASSRQVSNQPQH
TRBD1 TRBJ1-1 11 TRBV29-1 SVGTGWATEAF
. TRBJ1-1 13 TRBV5-4 ASSSPGMLDTEAF
TRBD2 TRBJ2-5 16 TRBV11-2 ASSLPGLAGKGRKTQY
TRBD2 TRBJ2-2 16 TRBV7-2 ASSVGTSGRRIGGELF
. TRBJ2-3 11 TRBV5-6 ASSTPGTDTQY
. TRBJ1-3 11 TRBV7-2 ASSRNARDTIY
TRBD1 TRBJ1-3 13 TRBV15 ATSPTGVPGNTIY
TRBD1 TRBJ1-1 12 TRBV29-1 SVRTGTRNTEAF
. TRBJ1-2 11 TRBV29-1 SVEGREPGGYT
. TRBJ1-2 12 TRBV7-9 ASSLDQGSAGYT
. TRBJ1-1 11 TRBV6-1 ASSESVNTEAF
TRBD2 TRBJ2-5 15 TRBV4-2 ASSQDGGAGGRETQY
. TRBJ2-3 18 TRBV10-3 AIRGDRGESSGGVTDTQY
. TRBJ1-1 11 TRBV30 ACRLGQWVEAF
. TRBJ2-3 14 TRBV4-1 ASSQGINYETDTQY
. TRBJ2-4 14 TRBV2 ASSLRLVSMSGIQY
TRBD2 TRBJ2-7 11 TRBV6-6 ASSYSGGFEQY
. TRBJ1-1 12 TRBV7-2 ASSLTGVPGEAF
. TRBJ2-5 13 TRBV6-1 ASRGGAIAQETQY
TRBD1 TRBJ1-2 12 TRBV5-5 ASSMGQGAYGYT
. TRBJ1-6 11 TRBV6-4 ASIVNRDSPLH
TRBD1 TRBJ1-3 16 TRBV5-1 ASSPRGQDTTGGNTIY
. TRBJ2-3 11 TRBV5-1 ASSSLLADTQY
. TRBJ2-3 14 TRBV6-6 ASRDSTTVLTDTQY
. TRBJ1-2 11 TRBV6-6 ASSAQGSYGYT
TRBD1 TRBJ1-6 14 TRBV19 ASTTGQGNYNSPLH
. TRBJ1-2 12 TRBV6-1 ASSEVRGSGGYT
. TRBJ2-4 13 TRBV5-1 ASSLDTAPGNIQY
. TRBJ2-1 13 TRBV15 ATSRDGGSYNEQF
TRBD2 TRBJ2-7 15 TRBV18 ASSPGQGLAGVYEQY
. TRBJ1-2 13 TRBV7-2 ASSLVEGPNYGYT
TRBD1 TRBJ1-1 13 TRBV19 ASRQAHRGDTEAF
. TRBJ2-3 14 TRBV19 ASSIPFGKGADTQY
. TRBJ2-5 13 TRBV27 ASSLYQRRQETQY
TRBD2 TRBJ2-1 13 TRBV4-3 ASSGSGRSYNEQF
. TRBJ2-5 11 TRBV19 ASSIALGGTQY
. TRBJ1-1 10 TRBV7-9 ASSRGGTEAF
TRBD2 TRBJ2-3 14 TRBV7-8 ASSLQAGGPGDTQY
. TRBJ1-2 9 TRBV7-2 ASSLGGYDT
TRBD1 TRBJ2-7 12 TRBV10-1 ASSETGGFYEQY
. TRBJ1-2 13 TRBV6-5 ASSYSRTANYGYT
. TRBJ2-7 9 TRBV7-2 ASSPGWEQY
TRBD2 TRBJ2-1 14 TRBV5-6 ASSLAGTSVYNEQF
TRBD2 TRBJ2-1 17 TRBV6-4 ASSPAVVTSGSSYNEQF
TRBD2 TRBJ2-1 15 TRBV10-3 AISGYRTSGNRNEQF